Listed below are T cell receptor beta chains from one sample, sequenced in a study of cytomegalovirus exposure and HLA in healthy donors. Sequencing used immunoSEQ multiplex PCR; TCRdb keeps in-frame clones, though not all of them. The repertoire holds 64,000 or so clones, with 85% to 90% as singletons. The sequenced sample consisted of PBMCs. The receptors originated from a female donor in good health and CMV-seronegative. CDR3s include the opening cysteine and the closing phenylalanine or tryptophan. The D gene is left open where the match is weak. Size values are once, few and many counts, or a class for expanded clones, and some rows have none.

j_gene: TRBJ2-3
abundance: -
d_gene: TRBD1
v_gene: TRBV19
CDR3nt: TGTGCCAGTAGCCCCAGACAGGGGACAGATACGCAGTATTTT
CDR3aa: CASSPRQGTDTQYF

j_gene: TRBJ1-4
abundance: -
d_gene: TRBD1
v_gene: TRBV7-2
CDR3nt: TGTGCCAGCAGCTTTCCGGGACAGGGGGCTGAAAAACTGTTTTTT
CDR3aa: CASSFPGQGAEKLFF

j_gene: TRBJ2-1
abundance: -
d_gene: TRBD2
v_gene: TRBV13
CDR3nt: TGTGCCAGCAGCTTGACTAGCGGCAATGAGCAGTTCTTC
CDR3aa: CASSLTSGNEQFF

j_gene: TRBJ1-5
abundance: -
d_gene: -
v_gene: TRBV6-5
CDR3nt: TGTGCCAGCAGACCTGACAGTAGCAATCAGCCCCAGCATTTT
CDR3aa: CASRPDSSNQPQHF

j_gene: TRBJ2-2
abundance: -
d_gene: TRBD2
v_gene: TRBV19
CDR3nt: TGTGCCAGTAGTAACGGGAGGGACGGGGAGCTGTTTTTT
CDR3aa: CASSNGRDGELFF

j_gene: TRBJ1-6
abundance: few
d_gene: TRBD1
v_gene: TRBV11-1
CDR3nt: TGTGCCAGCAGCTTAAGTAGACAGGGTAAAGTCTATAATTCACCCCTCCACTTT
CDR3aa: CASSLSRQGKVYNSPLHF

j_gene: TRBJ2-3
abundance: -
d_gene: TRBD2
v_gene: TRBV23-1
CDR3nt: TGCGCCAGCAGTCAATGTCTAGCGGTCCAAAGCACAGATACGCAGTATTTT
CDR3aa: CASSQCLAVQSTDTQYF

j_gene: TRBJ1-3
abundance: -
d_gene: TRBD1
v_gene: TRBV28
CDR3nt: TGTGCCAGCAGTACAAGGACAGGTCGCTCTGGAAACACCATATATTTT
CDR3aa: CASSTRTGRSGNTIYF

j_gene: TRBJ2-3
abundance: -
d_gene: -
v_gene: TRBV30
CDR3nt: TGTGCCTGGGGAGACAGCACAGATACGCAGTATTTT
CDR3aa: CAWGDSTDTQYF

j_gene: TRBJ1-6
abundance: -
d_gene: -
v_gene: TRBV6-4
CDR3nt: TGTGCCAGCAGAGGCGCCGGGGATAATTCACCCCTCCACTTT
CDR3aa: CASRGAGDNSPLHF

j_gene: TRBJ1-2
abundance: -
d_gene: TRBD1
v_gene: TRBV6-1
CDR3nt: TGTGCCAGCAGTGAGCGGACAGGGCCTAACTATGGCTACACCTTC
CDR3aa: CASSERTGPNYGYTF

j_gene: TRBJ2-5
abundance: -
d_gene: TRBD2
v_gene: TRBV9
CDR3nt: TGTGCCAGCAGCCAGGGACTAGCGGGGATCCAAGAGACCCAGTACTTC
CDR3aa: CASSQGLAGIQETQYF

j_gene: TRBJ2-5
abundance: -
d_gene: TRBD1
v_gene: TRBV28
CDR3nt: TGTGCCAGCGAAGCCGGGACAGGGGCTAAAGAGACCCAGTACTTC
CDR3aa: CASEAGTGAKETQYF

j_gene: TRBJ2-7
abundance: once
d_gene: -
v_gene: TRBV10-3
CDR3nt: TGTGCCACGCGGCTGGCGGGTCACGAGCAGTACTTC
CDR3aa: CATRLAGHEQYF

j_gene: TRBJ2-7
abundance: -
d_gene: TRBD2
v_gene: TRBV6-5
CDR3nt: TGTGCCAGCAGCCCCACTAGCGGGGGTTACGAGCAGTACTTC
CDR3aa: CASSPTSGGYEQYF